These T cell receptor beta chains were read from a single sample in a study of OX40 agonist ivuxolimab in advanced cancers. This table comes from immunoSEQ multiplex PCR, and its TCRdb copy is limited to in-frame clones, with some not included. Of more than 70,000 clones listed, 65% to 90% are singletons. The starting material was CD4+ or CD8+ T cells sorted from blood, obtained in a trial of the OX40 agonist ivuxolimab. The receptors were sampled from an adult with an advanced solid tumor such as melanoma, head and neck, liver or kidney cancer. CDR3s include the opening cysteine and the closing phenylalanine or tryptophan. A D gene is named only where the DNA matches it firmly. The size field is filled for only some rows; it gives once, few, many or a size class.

CDR3 protein: CASSLGGDYGYTF
CDR3 DNA: TGTGCCAGCAGTCTGGGAGGGGACTATGGCTACACCTTC
CDR3 length: 13
J gene: TRBJ1-2
D gene: NA
clone size: NA
V gene: TRBV6-5

CDR3 protein: CASSADRNQPQHF
CDR3 DNA: TGTGCCAGTAGTGCAGACCGCAATCAGCCCCAGCATTTT
CDR3 length: 13
J gene: TRBJ1-5
D gene: NA
clone size: NA
V gene: TRBV19

CDR3 protein: CASSLAGGTSYNEQFF
CDR3 DNA: TGTGCCAGCAGTTTAGCGGGGGGAACCTCCTACAATGAGCAGTTCTTC
CDR3 length: 16
J gene: TRBJ2-1
D gene: TRBD2
clone size: few
V gene: TRBV2

CDR3 protein: CASSSWGGETQYF
CDR3 DNA: TGCGCCAGCAGCTCCTGGGGGGGAGAGACCCAGTACTTC
CDR3 length: 13
J gene: TRBJ2-5
D gene: TRBD2
clone size: NA
V gene: TRBV5-1

CDR3 protein: CASSLSPESSYEQYF
CDR3 DNA: TGCGCCAGCAGCTTGTCCCCGGAGAGCTCCTACGAGCAGTACTTC
CDR3 length: 15
J gene: TRBJ2-7
D gene: NA
clone size: NA
V gene: TRBV5-1

CDR3 protein: CASSPSGAQETQYF
CDR3 DNA: TGTGCCAGCAGCCCTAGCGGGGCTCAAGAGACCCAGTACTTC
CDR3 length: 14
J gene: TRBJ2-5
D gene: TRBD2
clone size: NA
V gene: TRBV4-2

CDR3 protein: CASSQTGTSIGYTF
CDR3 DNA: TGTGCCAGCAGCCAAACCGGGACTTCTATCGGCTACACCTTC
CDR3 length: 14
J gene: TRBJ1-2
D gene: NA
clone size: NA
V gene: TRBV7-9

CDR3 protein: CASSFGTGQSYEQYF
CDR3 DNA: TGTGCCAGCAGCTTCGGGACGGGACAGAGCTACGAGCAGTACTTC
CDR3 length: 15
J gene: TRBJ2-7
D gene: TRBD1
clone size: NA
V gene: TRBV7-2

CDR3 protein: CAISAYRLAGPTGELFF
CDR3 DNA: TGTGCCATCAGCGCTTATAGGCTAGCGGGACCCACCGGGGAGCTGTTTTTT
CDR3 length: 17
J gene: TRBJ2-2
D gene: TRBD2
clone size: NA
V gene: TRBV10-3

CDR3 protein: CASSYRGGYGYTF
CDR3 DNA: TGTGCCAGCAGTTACAGGGGTGGCTATGGCTACACCTTC
CDR3 length: 13
J gene: TRBJ1-2
D gene: NA
clone size: NA
V gene: TRBV6-5

CDR3 protein: CASSLGLAGGASTDTQYF
CDR3 DNA: TGTGCCAGCAGCTTAGGGCTAGCGGGAGGTGCTAGCACAGATACGCAGTATTTT
CDR3 length: 18
J gene: TRBJ2-3
D gene: TRBD2
clone size: NA
V gene: TRBV7-6

CDR3 protein: CASSPGDTEAFF
CDR3 DNA: TGTGCCAGCTCACCAGGGGACACTGAAGCTTTCTTT
CDR3 length: 12
J gene: TRBJ1-1
D gene: NA
clone size: NA
V gene: TRBV18

CDR3 protein: CASSPGQALEQYF
CDR3 DNA: TGTGCCAGCAGCCCGGGACAGGCCCTCGAGCAGTACTTC
CDR3 length: 13
J gene: TRBJ2-7
D gene: TRBD1
clone size: NA
V gene: TRBV6-5

CDR3 protein: CASSTRTGDEQYF
CDR3 DNA: TGCGCCAGCAGCACCCGGACAGGGGATGAGCAGTACTTC
CDR3 length: 13
J gene: TRBJ2-7
D gene: TRBD1
clone size: NA
V gene: TRBV4-1

CDR3 protein: CSGRREATEAFF
CDR3 DNA: TGCAGCGGTCGGAGAGAAGCAACTGAAGCTTTCTTT
CDR3 length: 12
J gene: TRBJ1-1
D gene: NA
clone size: NA
V gene: TRBV29-1

CDR3 protein: CAWSRPGTSFTGELFF
CDR3 DNA: TGTGCCTGGAGTCGTCCCGGGACTAGTTTTACCGGAGAGCTGTTTTTT
CDR3 length: 16
J gene: TRBJ2-2
D gene: TRBD2
clone size: once
V gene: TRBV30

CDR3 protein: CASSYNLGQGRETQYF
CDR3 DNA: TGTGCCAGCAGCTATAACCTGGGACAGGGTCGGGAGACCCAGTACTTC
CDR3 length: 16
J gene: TRBJ2-5
D gene: TRBD1
clone size: NA
V gene: TRBV28

CDR3 protein: CASSPLLAGSYEQYF
CDR3 DNA: TGTGCCAGCAGTCCCCTCTTGGCGGGATCCTACGAGCAGTACTTC
CDR3 length: 15
J gene: TRBJ2-7
D gene: NA
clone size: few
V gene: TRBV28

CDR3 protein: CASSLAGQVTGELFF
CDR3 DNA: TGTGCCAGCAGCTTGGCCGGACAAGTCACCGGGGAGCTGTTTTTT
CDR3 length: 15
J gene: TRBJ2-2
D gene: NA
clone size: NA
V gene: TRBV5-4

CDR3 protein: CASSVRVNTEAFF
CDR3 DNA: TGTGCCAGCAGTGTCCGGGTGAACACTGAAGCTTTCTTT
CDR3 length: 13
J gene: TRBJ1-1
D gene: NA
clone size: NA
V gene: TRBV2

CDR3 protein: CASRLAPYRQGTGNTIYF
CDR3 DNA: TGTGCAAGTCGCTTAGCGCCCTATCGACAGGGGACTGGAAACACCATATATTTT
CDR3 length: 18
J gene: TRBJ1-3
D gene: NA
clone size: NA
V gene: TRBV12-2

CDR3 protein: CASSRSLTDTQYF
CDR3 DNA: TGTGCCAGCAGCCGGAGCCTCACAGATACGCAGTATTTT
CDR3 length: 13
J gene: TRBJ2-3
D gene: NA
clone size: NA
V gene: TRBV9

CDR3 protein: CASSLGGRGPSMNTEAFF
CDR3 DNA: TGCGCCAGCAGCTTGGGTGGCAGGGGGCCTTCGATGAACACTGAAGCTTTCTTT
CDR3 length: 18
J gene: TRBJ1-1
D gene: TRBD1
clone size: once
V gene: TRBV5-1